This is a list of T cell receptor beta chains from one sample in a study of identifying expanded T cells in peripheral blood. Assay: immunoSEQ multiplex PCR; the TCRdb copy retains only in-frame clones and omits some. This sample has 55,000 to 60,000 clones, with roughly nine tenths found just once. The sample taken for sequencing was blood. The receptors here all came from a person aged 18 to 75 in good health. CDR3s leave out the opening cysteine and the closing phenylalanine or tryptophan.

v_call | cdr3_aa
TRBV29-1 | SVGMGLTQGGYT
TRBV7-2 | ASSLTGGQETQY
TRBV4-3 | ASSRGGVGSTDTQY
TRBV30 | AWSKGSTYEQY
TRBV19 | ASSIGRDNEQF
TRBV15 | ATSREGTGLDEQY
TRBV5-8 | ASRLDRALSGNTIY
TRBV2 | ASTPRGPETQY
TRBV4-3 | ASSQDLGGQYLGKNIQY
TRBV2 | ASSGIRGETQY
TRBV28 | ASSQMDRGKSEEQY
TRBV7-2 | ASSLVPSTPNTEAF
TRBV5-1 | ASSPGTSGPYEQY
TRBV27 | ASSPRPGGGDTQY
TRBV5-5 | ASSPRGGRGVYNEQF
TRBV14 | ASRRTGQNFAEQY
TRBV6-5 | ASSYSRAEAF
TRBV18 | ASSPPGLRSADTQY
TRBV25-1 | ASSEQGATNEKLF
TRBV9 | ASSEYENPGGTQY
TRBV19 | ASSIGGTGLGEQY
TRBV4-3 | ASSQGGFSGTRSDTQY
TRBV6-6 | ASKTLTNTEAF
TRBV25-1 | ASSPNQGTSGRYNEQF
TRBV6-6 | ASSYPPGEQY
TRBV5-6 | ASSLRAAGGNEQF
TRBV5-1 | ASSLESTGNTIY
TRBV5-6 | ASSLADLWSSYEQY
TRBV11-2 | ASSLGASRNYEQY
TRBV19 | ASSIDRGNTEAF
TRBV4-1 | ASSHLGGKARTGELF
TRBV10-1 | ASPECRINEQF
TRBV15 | ATSPRTAGNTIY
TRBV7-2 | ASSFDSPTDTQY